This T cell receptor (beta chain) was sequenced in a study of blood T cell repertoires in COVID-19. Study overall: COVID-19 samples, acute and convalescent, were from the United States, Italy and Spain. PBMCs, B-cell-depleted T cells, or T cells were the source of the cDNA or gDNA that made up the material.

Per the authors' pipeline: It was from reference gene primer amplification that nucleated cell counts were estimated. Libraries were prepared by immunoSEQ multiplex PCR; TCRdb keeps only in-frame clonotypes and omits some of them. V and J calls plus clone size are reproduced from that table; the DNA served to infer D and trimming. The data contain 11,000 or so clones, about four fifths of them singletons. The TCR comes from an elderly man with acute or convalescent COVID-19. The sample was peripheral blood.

The CDR3 region has the DNA TGCGCCAGCAGTCTTGGCAGGGACTACGAGCAGTACTTC. Its protein is CASSLGRDYEQYF. This chain connects TRBV4-1 to TRBJ2-7; maybe TRBD1 (5 bases). The CDR3 is made up of 13 amino acids. V was shortened by 6 bases and J by 3 bases, with 12 bases between the two germline ends. Germline CDR1 MGHRA, CDR2 YSYEKL.